These 5 T cell receptor beta chains were all obtained from the same sample, sequenced in a study of cytomegalovirus exposure and HLA in healthy donors (TCRdb year 2017). The library was obtained by the immunoSEQ multiplex PCR assay. TCRdb took this table from immuneACCESS and kept in-frame rearrangements with V and J called. Such tables lack part of the clones; where checked against another copy, unresolved V genes explain under half of the gap, and the rest is unexplained. The sample includes about 170,000 clones, with roughly nine tenths observed a single time. The top ten hold 4.2% of the sample. The sequencing sample was made of PBMCs. All receptors derive from a man younger than 35 in good health and CMV-seropositive.

The chain uses TRBV6-1 and TRBJ1-4, with D hard to call. CDR1 is MNHNS, CDR2 SASEGT, per germline. The ends were cut back, 3 bases at V and 10 bases at J, with 12 bases in the middle. The CDR3 has 13 amino acids. For the CDR3, the DNA is TGTGCCAGCAGTGACTATGGTCTAGGAAAACTGTTTTTT. As protein: CASSDYGLGKLFF.

Ten or more counts support this clone. The chain combines TRBV5-1 with TRBJ2-2; TRBD1 matches at 11 bases. The junction had 3 bases not matched to a gene; V was cut back by 4 bases and J by 4 bases. CDR1 is SGHRS, CDR2 YFSETQ, per germline. The CDR3 runs to 15 residues. The CDR3 DNA is TGCGCCAGCAGCCTGGGACAGGGGGGCACCGGGGAGCTGTTTTTT. As protein: CASSLGQGGTGELFF.

V gene TRBV7-2 combines with J gene TRBJ2-1; the match to TRBD2 covers 8 bases. V dropped 0 bases and J dropped 9; count of bases not matched to a gene: 10. This CDR3 is 16 amino acids long. Germline V gives CDR1 SGHTA, CDR2 FQGNSA. The DNA for the CDR3 is TGTGCCAGCAGCTTAGCGATAACCGGGACTAGTCGTGAGCAGTTCTTC. Protein sequence: CASSLAITGTSREQFF.

V gene TRBV7-2 combines with J gene TRBJ2-1; TRBD2 matches 10 bases. J gave up 4 bases and V 4 bases, and 4 bases lay outside the gene matches. This CDR3 is built from 15 residues. CDR1 and CDR2 (germline): SGHTA, FQGNSA. In DNA form, the CDR3 reads TGTGCCAGCAGCTCCACTAGCGGGGCTTACAATGAGCAGTTCTTC. It translates to CASSSTSGAYNEQFF.

In nucleotides, the CDR3 is TGTGCCAGCAGCCCCAGCGGCCGATTCTACAATGAGCAGTTCTTC. Translation: CASSPSGRFYNEQFF. The chain combines TRBV11-3 with TRBJ2-1; maybe TRBD2 (5 bases). The CDR3 is 15 amino acids. Germline V gives CDR1 SGHNT, CDR2 YENEEA. V lost 5 bases and J 3 bases, leaving 14 bases between the germline ends.